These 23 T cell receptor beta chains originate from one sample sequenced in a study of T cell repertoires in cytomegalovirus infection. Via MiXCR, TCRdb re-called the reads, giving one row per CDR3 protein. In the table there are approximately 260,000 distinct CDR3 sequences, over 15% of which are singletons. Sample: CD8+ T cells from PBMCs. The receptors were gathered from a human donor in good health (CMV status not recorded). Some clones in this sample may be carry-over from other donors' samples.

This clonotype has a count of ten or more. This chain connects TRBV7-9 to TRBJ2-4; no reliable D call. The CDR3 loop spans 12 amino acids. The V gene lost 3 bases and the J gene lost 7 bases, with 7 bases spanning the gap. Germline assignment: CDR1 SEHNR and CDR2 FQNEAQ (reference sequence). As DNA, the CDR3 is TGTGCCAGCAGCTTCCCCAGGAACATTCAGTACTTC. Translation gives CASSFPRNIQYF.

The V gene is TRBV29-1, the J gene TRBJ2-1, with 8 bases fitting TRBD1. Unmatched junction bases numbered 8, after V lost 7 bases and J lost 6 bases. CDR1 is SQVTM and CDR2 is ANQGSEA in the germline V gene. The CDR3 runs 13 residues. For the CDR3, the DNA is TGCAGCGCCCGACAGGGGCAATTCAATGAGCAGTTCTTC. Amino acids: CSARQGQFNEQFF.

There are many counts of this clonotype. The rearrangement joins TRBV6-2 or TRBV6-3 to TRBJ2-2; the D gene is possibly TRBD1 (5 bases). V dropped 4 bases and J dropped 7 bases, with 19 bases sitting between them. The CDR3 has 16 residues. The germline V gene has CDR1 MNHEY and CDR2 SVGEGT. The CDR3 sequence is CASSSSGPGHFGELFF. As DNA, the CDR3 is TGTGCCAGCAGTTCATCCGGGCCAGGGCACTTCGGGGAGCTGTTTTTT.

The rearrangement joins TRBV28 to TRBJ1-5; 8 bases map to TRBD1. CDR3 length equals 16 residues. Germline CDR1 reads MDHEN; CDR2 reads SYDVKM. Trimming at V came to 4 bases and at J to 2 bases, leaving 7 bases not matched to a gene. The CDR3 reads CASSSPDRVGNQPQHF. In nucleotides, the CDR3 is TGTGCCAGCAGTTCGCCGGACAGGGTAGGCAATCAGCCCCAGCATTTT.

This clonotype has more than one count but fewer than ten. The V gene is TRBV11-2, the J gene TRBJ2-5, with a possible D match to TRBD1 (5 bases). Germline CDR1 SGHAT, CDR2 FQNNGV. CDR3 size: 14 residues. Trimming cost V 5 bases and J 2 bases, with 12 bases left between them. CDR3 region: CASSQGGRQETQYF. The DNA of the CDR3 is TGTGCCAGCAGCCAGGGTGGACGGCAAGAGACCCAGTACTTC.

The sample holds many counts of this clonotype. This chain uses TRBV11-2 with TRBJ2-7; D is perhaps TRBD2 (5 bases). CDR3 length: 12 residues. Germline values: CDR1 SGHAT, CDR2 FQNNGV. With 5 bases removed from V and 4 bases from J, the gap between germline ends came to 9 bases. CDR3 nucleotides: TGTGCCAGCAGCGTTAGGGAGTACGAGCAGTACTTC. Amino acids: CASSVREYEQYF.

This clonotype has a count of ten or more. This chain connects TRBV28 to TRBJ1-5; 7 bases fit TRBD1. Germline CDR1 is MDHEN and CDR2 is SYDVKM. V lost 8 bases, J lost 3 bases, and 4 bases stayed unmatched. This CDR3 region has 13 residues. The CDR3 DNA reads TGTGCCAGCGACAGGGATCCCAATCAGCCCCAGCATTTT. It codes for CASDRDPNQPQHF.

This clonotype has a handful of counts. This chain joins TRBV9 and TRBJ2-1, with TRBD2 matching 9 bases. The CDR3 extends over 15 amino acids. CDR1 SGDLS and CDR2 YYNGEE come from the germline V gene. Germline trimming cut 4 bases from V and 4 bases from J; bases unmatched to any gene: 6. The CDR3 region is CASSPSGGLYNEQFF. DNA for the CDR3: TGTGCCAGCAGCCCCAGCGGGGGGCTATACAATGAGCAGTTCTTC.

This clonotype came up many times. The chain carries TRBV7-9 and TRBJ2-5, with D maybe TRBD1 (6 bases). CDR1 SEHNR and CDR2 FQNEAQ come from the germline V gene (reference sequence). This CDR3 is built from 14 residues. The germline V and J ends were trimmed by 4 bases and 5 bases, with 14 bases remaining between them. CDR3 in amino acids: CASSSVDRGETQYF. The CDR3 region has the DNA TGTGCCAGCAGCTCAGTGGACAGAGGGGAGACCCAGTACTTC. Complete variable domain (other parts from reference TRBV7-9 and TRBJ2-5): DTGVSQNPRHKITKRGQNVTFRCDPISEHNRLYWYRQTLGQGPEFLTYFQNEAQLEKSRLLSDRFSAERPKGSFSTLEIQRTEQGDSAMYLCASSSVDRGETQYFGPGTRLLVL.

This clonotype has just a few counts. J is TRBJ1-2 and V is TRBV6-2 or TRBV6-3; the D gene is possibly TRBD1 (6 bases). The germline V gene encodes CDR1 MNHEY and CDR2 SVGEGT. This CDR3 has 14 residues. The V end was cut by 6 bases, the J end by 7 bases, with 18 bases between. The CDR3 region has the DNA TGTGCCAGCAGGGCCGCCTACAGGGTATCTGGCTACACCTTC. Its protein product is CASRAAYRVSGYTF.

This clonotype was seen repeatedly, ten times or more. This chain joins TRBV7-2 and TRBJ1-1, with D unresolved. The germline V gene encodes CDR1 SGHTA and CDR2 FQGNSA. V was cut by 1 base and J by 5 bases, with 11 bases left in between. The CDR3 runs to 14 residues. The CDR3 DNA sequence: TGTGCCAGCAGCTTAGTGCACGGGTCGACTGAAGCTTTCTTT. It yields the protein CASSLVHGSTEAFF.

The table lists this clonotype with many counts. CDR3 amino acids: CASSYSRTQNSPLHF. CDR3 bases: TGTGCCAGCAGTTACTCTCGGACGCAGAATTCACCCCTCCACTTT. V and J are TRBV6-5 and TRBJ1-6; the D is unclear. CDR3 length: 15 amino acids. CDR1 and CDR2 from the germline V gene are MNHEY and SVGAGI. V shed 0 bases and J shed 7 bases, with 10 bases lying between them.

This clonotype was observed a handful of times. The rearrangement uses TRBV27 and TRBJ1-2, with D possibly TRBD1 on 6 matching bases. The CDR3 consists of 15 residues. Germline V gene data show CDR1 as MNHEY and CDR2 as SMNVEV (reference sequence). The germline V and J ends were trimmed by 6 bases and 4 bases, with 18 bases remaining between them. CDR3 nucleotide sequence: TGTGCCAGCAGCTACAATTCCGGGGGCCTCTATGGCTACACCTTC. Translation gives CASSYNSGGLYGYTF.

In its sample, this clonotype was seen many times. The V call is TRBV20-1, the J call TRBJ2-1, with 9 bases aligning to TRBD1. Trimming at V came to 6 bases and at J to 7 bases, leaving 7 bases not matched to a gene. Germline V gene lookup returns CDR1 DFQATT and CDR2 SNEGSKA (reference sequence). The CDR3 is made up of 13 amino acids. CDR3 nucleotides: TGCAGTGCCCCACAGGGGGCGCGGAATGAGCAGTTCTTC. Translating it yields CSAPQGARNEQFF.

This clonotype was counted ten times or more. The chain's CDR3 is CASSETAGIQYF. CDR3 nucleotide sequence: TGTGCCAGCAGCGAAACGGCAGGGATCCAGTACTTC. This chain connects TRBV7-6 to TRBJ2-5; tentative D call: TRBD1 (5 bases). The V gene lost 5 bases and the J gene lost 10 bases, with 14 bases spanning the gap. The CDR3 covers 12 residues. Germline V gene lookup returns CDR1 SGHVS and CDR2 FNYEAQ.

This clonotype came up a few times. The CDR3 reads CASSVTLDGANVLTF. The CDR3 region has the DNA TGTGCCAGCAGCGTGACATTGGATGGGGCCAACGTCCTGACTTTC. The gene calls are TRBV7-6 and TRBJ2-6; no reliable D call. The germline gives CDR1 SGHVS, CDR2 FNYEAQ. Trimming shortened V by 5 bases and J by 3 bases, and 11 bases separated the two germline ends. The CDR3 length is 15 residues.

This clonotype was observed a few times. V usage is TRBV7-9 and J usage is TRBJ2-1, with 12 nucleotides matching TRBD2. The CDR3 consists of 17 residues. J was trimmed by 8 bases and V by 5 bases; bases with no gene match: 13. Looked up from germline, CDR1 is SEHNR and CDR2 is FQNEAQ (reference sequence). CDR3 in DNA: TGTGCCAGCAGCGCGTCGTACCTGGGACTAGCGGGTGATGAGCAGTTCTTC. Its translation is CASSASYLGLAGDEQFF.

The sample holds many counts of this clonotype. CDR3 residues: CASSLSPDTQETQYF. The CDR3 nucleotides are TGTGCCAGCAGCTTATCGCCGGACACCCAAGAGACCCAGTACTTC. V and J are TRBV7-2 and TRBJ2-5, with D possibly matching TRBD1 (5 bases). The germline V gene encodes CDR1 SGHTA and CDR2 FQGNSA. Trimming shortened V by 2 bases and J by 1 base, and 11 bases separated the two germline ends. The CDR3 is 15 amino acids.

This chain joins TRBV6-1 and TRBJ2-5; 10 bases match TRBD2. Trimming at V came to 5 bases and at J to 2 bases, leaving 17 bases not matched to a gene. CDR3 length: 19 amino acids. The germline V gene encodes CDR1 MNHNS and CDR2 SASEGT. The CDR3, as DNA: TGTGCCAGCAGTCGGACCGCTGGGTATGGACTAGCGGAACAAGAGACCCAGTACTTC. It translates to CASSRTAGYGLAEQETQYF.

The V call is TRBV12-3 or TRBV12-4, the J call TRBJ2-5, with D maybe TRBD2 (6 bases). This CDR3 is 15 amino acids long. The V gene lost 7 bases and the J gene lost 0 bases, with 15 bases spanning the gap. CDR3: CASTLSSEYQETQYF. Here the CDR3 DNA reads TGTGCCAGCACCCTGTCTAGCGAATACCAAGAGACCCAGTACTTC.

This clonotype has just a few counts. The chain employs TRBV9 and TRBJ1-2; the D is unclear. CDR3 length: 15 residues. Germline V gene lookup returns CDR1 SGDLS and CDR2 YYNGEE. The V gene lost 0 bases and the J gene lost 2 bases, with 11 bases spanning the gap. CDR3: CASSVATAANYGYTF. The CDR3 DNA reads TGTGCCAGCAGCGTAGCTACTGCGGCAAACTATGGCTACACCTTC.

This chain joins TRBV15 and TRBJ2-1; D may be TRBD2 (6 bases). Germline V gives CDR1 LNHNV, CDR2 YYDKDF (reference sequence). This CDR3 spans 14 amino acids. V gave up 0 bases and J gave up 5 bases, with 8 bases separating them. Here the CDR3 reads CATSREPGDNEQFF. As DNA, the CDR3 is TGTGCCACCAGCAGAGAGCCGGGGGACAATGAGCAGTTCTTC.

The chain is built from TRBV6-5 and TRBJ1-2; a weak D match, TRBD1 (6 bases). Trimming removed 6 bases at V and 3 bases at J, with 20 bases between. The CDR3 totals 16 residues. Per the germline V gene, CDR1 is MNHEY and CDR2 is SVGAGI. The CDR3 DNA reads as TGTGCCAGCAGAAAAATATTGTTAGGGGGAGACTATGGCTACACCTTC. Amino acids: CASRKILLGGDYGYTF.